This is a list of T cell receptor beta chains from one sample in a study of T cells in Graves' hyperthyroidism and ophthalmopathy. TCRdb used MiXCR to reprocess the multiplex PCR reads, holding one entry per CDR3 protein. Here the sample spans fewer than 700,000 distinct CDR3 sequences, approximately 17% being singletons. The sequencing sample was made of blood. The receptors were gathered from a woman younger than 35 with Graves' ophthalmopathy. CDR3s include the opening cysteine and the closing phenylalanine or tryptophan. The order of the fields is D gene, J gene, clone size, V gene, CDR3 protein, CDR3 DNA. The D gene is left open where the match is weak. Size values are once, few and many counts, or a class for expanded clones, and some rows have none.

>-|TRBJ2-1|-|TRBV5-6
CASSLRTVGSYNEQFF
TGTGCCAGCAGCTTGAGGACAGTAGGGTCCTACAATGAGCAGTTCTTC
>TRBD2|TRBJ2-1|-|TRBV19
CASSRGTSGTYNEQFF
TGTGCCAGTAGCCGAGGGACTAGCGGGACCTACAATGAGCAGTTCTTC
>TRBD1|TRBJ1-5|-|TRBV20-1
CSARAAGGVSNQPQHF
TGCAGTGCTAGAGCTGCAGGGGGCGTTAGCAATCAGCCCCAGCATTTT
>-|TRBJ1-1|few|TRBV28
CASQGQMNTEAFF
TGTGCCTCCCAGGGACAAATGAACACTGAAGCTTTCTTT
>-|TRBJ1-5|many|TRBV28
CASRTGRDQPQHF
TGTGCCAGCAGAACAGGGAGGGATCAGCCCCAGCATTTT
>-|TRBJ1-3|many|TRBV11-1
CASSLPASGNTIYF
TGTGCCAGCAGCTTACCGGCCTCTGGAAACACCATATATTTT
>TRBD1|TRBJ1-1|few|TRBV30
CAWSPLGQGSNTEAFF
TGTGCCTGGAGTCCCTTAGGACAGGGGTCGAACACTGAAGCTTTCTTT
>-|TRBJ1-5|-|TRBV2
CASSEVQYSNQPQHF
TGTGCCAGCAGTGAAGTGCAATATAGCAATCAGCCCCAGCATTTT
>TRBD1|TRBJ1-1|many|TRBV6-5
CASSYFGTGYMNTEAFF
TGTGCCAGCAGTTACTTCGGGACAGGGTACATGAACACTGAAGCTTTCTTT
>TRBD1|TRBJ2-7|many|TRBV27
CASSSTGGGYEQYF
TGTGCCAGCAGTTCCACAGGGGGCGGGTACGAGCAGTACTTC
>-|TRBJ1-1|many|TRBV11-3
CASSPLGFMNTEAFF
TGTGCCAGCAGCCCCTTAGGTTTCATGAACACTGAAGCTTTCTTT
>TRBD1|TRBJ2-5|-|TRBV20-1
CSASDRGRETQYF
TGCAGTGCTAGTGACAGGGGGCGGGAGACCCAGTACTTC
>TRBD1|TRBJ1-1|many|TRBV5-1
CASSSRTGYTEAFF
TGCGCCAGCAGCTCACGGACAGGGTACACTGAAGCTTTCTTT
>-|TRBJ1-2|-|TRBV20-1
CSARDQVQMRGYGYTF
TGCAGTGCTAGAGATCAGGTTCAAATGAGAGGCTATGGCTACACCTTC
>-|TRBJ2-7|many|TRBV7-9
CASTHVGSTYEQYF
TGTGCCAGCACGCATGTCGGCAGCACCTACGAGCAGTACTTC
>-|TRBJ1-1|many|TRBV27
CASSLRVHTEAFF
TGTGCCAGCAGTTTAAGGGTGCACACTGAAGCTTTCTTT
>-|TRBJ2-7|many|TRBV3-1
CASSQLGTGPYEQYF
TGTGCCAGCAGCCAACTAGGGACTGGACCCTACGAGCAGTACTTC
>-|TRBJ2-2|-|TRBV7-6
CASSSQGHGELFF
TGTGCCAGCAGCTCTCAGGGTCACGGGGAGCTGTTTTTT
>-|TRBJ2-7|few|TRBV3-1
CASSLVLGAYEQYF
TGTGCCAGCAGCCTAGTCTTAGGAGCCTACGAGCAGTACTTC
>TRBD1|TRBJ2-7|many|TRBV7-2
CASSPPGQGVQYF
TGTGCCAGCAGCCCCCCGGGACAGGGTGTGCAGTACTTC
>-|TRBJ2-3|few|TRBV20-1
CSARKGPRVDTQYF
TGCAGTGCTAGAAAGGGACCCCGTGTAGATACGCAGTATTTT
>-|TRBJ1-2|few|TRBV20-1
CSARDGNFGYTF
TGCAGTGCTAGAGATGGGAACTTTGGCTACACCTTC
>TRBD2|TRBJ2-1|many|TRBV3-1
CASSRGLGPAEQFF
TGTGCCAGCAGCCGAGGACTAGGGCCCGCTGAGCAGTTCTTC
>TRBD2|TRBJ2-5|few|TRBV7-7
CASSLRLAGTGGETQYF
TGTGCTAGCAGCTTAAGACTAGCGGGGACTGGGGGAGAGACCCAGTACTTC
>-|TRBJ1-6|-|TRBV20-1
CSAKQGRDSPLHF
TGCAGTGCAAAACAGGGCCGGGATTCACCCCTCCACTTT
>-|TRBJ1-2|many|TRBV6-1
CASSSQENYGYTF
TGTGCCAGCAGTTCACAGGAGAACTATGGCTACACCTTC
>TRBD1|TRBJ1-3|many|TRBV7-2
CASSLDRGELTIYF
TGTGCCAGCAGCCTAGACAGGGGGGAGTTAACCATATATTTT